This paragraph covers one TCR beta chain sequence. Its antigen is not known. The data were obtained in a study of shared clonotypes between healthy human individuals. Study-wide findings and caveats: It was expected that sequencing depth would affect clonotype sharing among donors.

The material for each subset, its genomic DNA, was split evenly across several immunoSEQ plates. The authors' processing: Filtering differed since immunoSEQ provided only junctions, with no quality scores. Using immunoSEQ multiplex PCR, the repertoire was profiled, and TCRdb retains in-frame clones only, with some absent. The V and J calls and clone size were taken over from that table, and D and trimming were inferred from the DNA. The sample records under 1 million clones, approximately 97% being singletons. CD45RO-negative, CCR7-selected cells formed the naive CD8 fraction, which excluded terminally differentiated effector memory CD45RA+ cells. The material sequenced was naive CD8+ T cells sorted from blood. The receptor was derived from a man aged 25 to 40 in good health.

The CDR3 DNA reads TGTGCCAGCAGCGACCCCCCTGAGCAGTTCTTC. Translated, it gives CASSDPPEQFF. The V call is TRBV7-9, the J call TRBJ2-1; D is unresolved. V was clipped by 5 bases and J by 9 bases, with 8 bases between them. Looked up from germline, CDR1 is SEHNR and CDR2 is FQNEAQ (reference sequence). The CDR3 contains 11 residues.